One sample yielded the 19 T cell receptor beta chains listed below, sequenced in a study of blood T cell repertoires in COVID-19. Using immunoSEQ multiplex PCR, the repertoire was profiled, and TCRdb retains in-frame clones only, with some absent. The data contain about 32,000 clones, 93% of them singletons. Sequencing was performed on peripheral blood. The receptors shown here come from a male donor with active COVID-19.

The V call is TRBV12-5, the J call TRBJ2-3, with a possible D match to TRBD2 (5 bases). V was cut by 8 bases and J by 2 bases, with 11 bases left in between. Germline V CDR1 and CDR2: LGHNT, FRNRAP. The CDR3 spans 13 residues. CDR3 sequence: CASLGLHTDTQYF. The DNA for the CDR3 is TGTGCTAGTCTAGGACTGCACACAGATACGCAGTATTTT.

This clone appeared a single time. The DNA for the CDR3 is TGTGCCAGCAGCTTAGTCCAGGCCCGTGGCTACACCTTC. It yields the protein CASSLVQARGYTF. The V gene is TRBV7-9, the J gene TRBJ1-2; D ambiguous. Deletions cut 1 base from V and 7 bases from J, with 10 bases between. Germline loops: CDR1 SEHNR, CDR2 FQNEAQ (reference sequence). The CDR3 covers 13 residues.

The chain combines TRBV5-4 with TRBJ1-5; 9 bases match TRBD1. Trimming took 4 bases from V and 6 from J; bases not matched to a gene: 8. This CDR3 is built from 15 residues. The germline CDR1 and CDR2 sequences are SGHNT and YYREEE (reference sequence). The CDR3 bases are TGTGCCAGCAGCCTGGACAGGGGTGGAATTCAGCCCCAGCATTTT. It translates to CASSLDRGGIQPQHF.

This chain connects TRBV5-5 to TRBJ1-6, with D maybe TRBD1 (6 bases). This CDR3 is built from 14 residues. Deletions cut 4 bases from V and 6 bases from J, with 11 bases between. Germline CDR1 and CDR2: SGHKS and YYEKEE (reference sequence). The DNA of the CDR3 is TGTGCCAGCAGCCAACAGGGAGTTAATTCACCCCTCCACTTT. This codes for CASSQQGVNSPLHF.

The chain recombines TRBV25-1 with TRBJ2-7; 7 bases agree with TRBD1. The CDR3 runs to 14 residues. V was clipped by 1 base and J by 7 bases; unmatched bases: 7. The germline V gene has CDR1 MGHDK and CDR2 SYGVNS. CDR3 in amino acids: CASSESSYRGEQYF. The CDR3 DNA reads TGTGCCAGCAGTGAATCCTCCTACAGGGGAGAGCAGTACTTC.

This clone occurred once. This rearrangement joins TRBV18 to TRBJ2-3, with TRBD1 identical over 8 bases. Germline CDR1 and CDR2: KGHSH and LQKENI. J lost 3 bases, V lost 4 bases, and 6 bases had no gene match. The length of the CDR3 is 15 residues. The CDR3 nucleotides are TGTGCCAGCTCACAGGGTACAGGGGGTACAGATACGCAGTATTTT. This translates into CASSQGTGGTDTQYF.

The gene calls are TRBV15 and TRBJ1-2, with D possibly matching TRBD1 (5 bases). Germline CDR1 LNHNV, CDR2 YYDKDF (reference sequence). The CDR3 covers 17 residues. Trimming removed 0 bases from V and 5 bases from J, with 19 bases in between. The CDR3 DNA sequence: TGTGCCACCAGCAGAGATCTCTCCCGGTTGGAGGGGTATGGCTACACCTTC. Its translation: CATSRDLSRLEGYGYTF.

The V and J genes are TRBV25-1 and TRBJ2-7; the D gene is possibly TRBD1 (6 bases). The germline V gene has CDR1 MGHDK and CDR2 SYGVNS. V was cut by 6 bases and J by 1 base, with 13 bases left in between. The CDR3 is made up of 14 amino acids. DNA of the CDR3: TGTGCCAGCAGGGCGACAGGACCTTCCTACGAGCAGTACTTC. It encodes CASRATGPSYEQYF.

This chain uses TRBV10-3 with TRBJ1-1; no definite D call. The CDR3 length is 13 residues. Germline V gene data show CDR1 as ENHRY and CDR2 as SYGVKD. Trimming removed 4 bases at V and 0 bases at J, with 6 bases between. The CDR3 region is CAISVAMNTEAFF. The CDR3 DNA is TGTGCCATCAGTGTGGCCATGAACACTGAAGCTTTCTTT.

The chain employs TRBV7-9 and TRBJ1-2; 9 positions match TRBD1. Germline V gene data show CDR1 as SEHNR and CDR2 as FQNEAQ (reference sequence). The length of the CDR3 is 17 residues. J was trimmed by 8 bases and V by 3 bases; bases with no gene match: 16. The chain's CDR3 is CASSFLFYDRGSGGYTF. The CDR3 bases are TGTGCCAGCAGCTTTTTGTTCTACGACAGGGGGTCTGGAGGCTACACCTTC.

This rearrangement joins TRBV5-1 to TRBJ2-3; D unclear. Germline V gene lookup returns CDR1 SGHRS and CDR2 YFSETQ. This CDR3 is 14 amino acids long. The ends were cut back, 0 bases at V and 1 base at J, with 6 bases in the middle. The CDR3 DNA follows: TGCGCCAGCAGCTTGGCCCAGGGCACAGATACGCAGTATTTT. Translating it yields CASSLAQGTDTQYF. The variable domain in full, with the rest retrieved from reference TRBV5-1 and TRBJ2-3, is KAGVTQTPRYLIKTRGQQVTLSCSPISGHRSVSWYQQTPGQGLQFLFEYFSETQRNKGNFPGRFSGRQFSNSRSEMNVSTLELGDSALYLCASSLAQGTDTQYFGPGTRLTVL.

The gene calls are TRBV3-1 (or the pseudogene TRBV3-2) and TRBJ1-5; maybe TRBD1 (5 bases). V lost 7 bases and J lost 0, with 16 bases in between. The CDR3 is 16 amino acids. From germline, CDR1 is LGHDT and CDR2 YNNKEL (reference sequence). CDR3 nucleotide sequence: TGTGCCAGCACCAAGGGGAGGGAGAATAGCAATCAGCCCCAGCATTTT. Its protein is CASTKGRENSNQPQHF.

This sequence joins TRBV7-9 and TRBJ1-1; D is perhaps TRBD1 (5 bases). CDR3 length: 14 residues. In germline, CDR1 is SEHNR, CDR2 FQNEAQ (reference sequence). With 1 base removed from V and 1 base from J, the gap between germline ends came to 7 bases. The CDR3 DNA reads as TGTGCCAGCAGCTTAGGACAGACGAACACTGAAGCTTTCTTT. Translation: CASSLGQTNTEAFF. The variable domain in full, completed from reference TRBV7-9 and TRBJ1-1, reads DTGVSQNPRHKITKRGQNVTFRCDPISEHNRLYWYRQTLGQGPEFLTYFQNEAQLEKSRLLSDRFSAERPKGSFSTLEIQRTEQGDSAMYLCASSLGQTNTEAFFGQGTRLTVV.

This clone is a singleton in its sample. This chain uses TRBV18 with TRBJ1-1; TRBD1 is a possible D gene (5 bases). The V and J ends lost 5 bases and 5 bases respectively, with 9 bases between them. The CDR3 runs to 12 residues. Looked up from germline, CDR1 is KGHSH and CDR2 is LQKENI. The DNA of the CDR3 is TGTGCCAGCTCAGGGGGGTTAACTGAAGCTTTCTTT. Encoded protein: CASSGGLTEAFF.

This chain uses TRBV6-5 with TRBJ1-1, with a weak D call TRBD1 (6 bases). This CDR3 has 13 amino acids. Germline CDR1 reads MNHEY; CDR2 reads SVGAGI. Trimming pared 8 bases from V and 4 bases from J, leaving 14 bases between. The CDR3 DNA reads TGTGCCAGCGGGACGGGGGGGCGCACTGAAGCTTTCTTT. It encodes CASGTGGRTEAFF.

V gene TRBV7-3 combines with J gene TRBJ1-1; D gene ambiguous. Germline V gene data show CDR1 as SGHTA and CDR2 as FQGTGA. V lost 1 base and J lost 7, with 13 bases in between. The CDR3 is 14 amino acids. CDR3 bases: TGTGCCAGCAGCTTAAGCAGCACAGCGGGTGAAGCTTTCTTT. Translation gives CASSLSSTAGEAFF. Together with reference TRBV7-3 and TRBJ1-1, the CDR3 gives the full variable domain: GAGVSQTPSNKVTEKGKYVELRCDPISGHTALYWYRQSLGQGPEFLIYFQGTGAADDSGLPNDRFFAVRPEGSVSTLKIQRTERGDSAVYLCASSLSSTAGEAFFGQGTRLTVV.

The rearrangement joins TRBV4-2 to TRBJ2-2; TRBD1 matches at 8 bases. The CDR3 is 18 residues long. The trim removed 0 bases at V and 5 bases at J, leaving 11 bases unmatched. Germline values: CDR1 LGHNA, CDR2 YNFKEQ. In DNA, the CDR3 is TGTGCCAGCAGCCAAGATTCTGGCAGGGGGCAAAAAACCGGGGAGCTGTTTTTT. Its protein product is CASSQDSGRGQKTGELFF.

V is TRBV6-2 or TRBV6-3 and J is TRBJ1-5; 7 nucleotides align to TRBD1. With 5 bases clipped from V and 4 bases from J, the junction kept 5 bases outside the gene matches. The CDR3 loop spans 14 amino acids. Germline V lookup: CDR1 MNHEY, CDR2 SVGEGT. DNA for the CDR3: TGTGCCAGCAGTAGGGACAGAATAAATCAGCCCCAGCATTTT. Translation: CASSRDRINQPQHF.

The chain uses TRBV10-3 and TRBJ2-1; 7 nucleotides agree with TRBD1. The germline V gene encodes CDR1 ENHRY and CDR2 SYGVKD. The CDR3 totals 15 residues. V was clipped by 6 bases and J by 6 bases; unmatched bases: 11. DNA for the CDR3: TGTGCCATCAGCGCGACAGGGATGGTGATCAATGAGCAGTTCTTC. It translates to CAISATGMVINEQFF.